This T cell receptor beta chain was sequenced during a study of cytomegalovirus exposure and HLA in healthy donors. V shed 5 bases, J shed 2 bases, and the junction held 4 bases outside the gene matches. Germline V CDR1 and CDR2: SGHAT, FQNNGV. This CDR3 comprises 14 residues. The PCR made use of 60 Vbeta and 13 Jbeta primers. TCRdb keeps only in-frame clones here, not all; method: immunoSEQ multiplex PCR. The sample comprises 150,000 to 200,000 clones, approximately 86% of which are singletons, and approximately 1.5% rests with the top ten. The sample was PBMCs. The V and J genes are TRBV11-2 and TRBJ2-7; 9 bases line up with TRBD1. This TCR was sampled from a woman in her late teens or twenties in good health and CMV-seronegative. The CDR3 loop is CASSGRQGAYEQYF. CDR3 DNA: TGTGCCAGCAGCGGGCGACAGGGGGCCTACGAGCAGTACTTC.